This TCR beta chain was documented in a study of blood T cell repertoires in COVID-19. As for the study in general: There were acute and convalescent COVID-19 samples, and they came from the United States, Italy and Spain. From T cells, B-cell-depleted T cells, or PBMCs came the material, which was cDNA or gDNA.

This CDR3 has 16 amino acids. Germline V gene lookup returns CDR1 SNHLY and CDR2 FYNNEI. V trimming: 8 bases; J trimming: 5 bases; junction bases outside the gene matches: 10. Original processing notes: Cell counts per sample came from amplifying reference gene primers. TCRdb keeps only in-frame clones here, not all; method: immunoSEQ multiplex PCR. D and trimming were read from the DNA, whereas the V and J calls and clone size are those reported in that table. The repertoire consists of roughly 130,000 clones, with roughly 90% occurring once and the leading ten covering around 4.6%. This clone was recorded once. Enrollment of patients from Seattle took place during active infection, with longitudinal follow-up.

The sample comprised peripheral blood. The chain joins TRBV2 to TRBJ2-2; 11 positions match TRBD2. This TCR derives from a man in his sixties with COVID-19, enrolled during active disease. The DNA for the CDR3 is TGTGCCAGCTGGGGTAGCGGGAGGGCCAAGACCGGGGAGCTGTTTTTT. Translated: CASWGSGRAKTGELFF.